These 29 T cell receptor beta chains were sequenced from one sample in a study of blood T cell repertoires in COVID-19. Some clones are missing from TCRdb's copy, which holds only in-frame ones; the method was immunoSEQ multiplex PCR. The table shows about 150,000 clones, with around 90% occurring only once. Sequences were obtained from peripheral blood. The receptors here all came from a man aged 50-60 years who had recovered from COVID-19.

The chain combines TRBV6-5 with TRBJ1-1; unclear D gene. Germline V gene sequence: CDR1 MNHEY, CDR2 SVGAGI. V shed 2 bases and J shed 4 bases, with 8 bases lying between them. This CDR3 has 13 amino acids. The DNA for the CDR3 is TGTGCCAGCAGTTACCTGACGGGCACTGAAGCTTTCTTT. As protein: CASSYLTGTEAFF.

This sequence joins TRBV5-1 and TRBJ2-3; TRBD2 is a possible D gene (5 bases). V lost 3 bases and J 0 bases, leaving 17 bases between the germline ends. The CDR3 is made up of 17 amino acids. Germline V gene data show CDR1 as SGHRS and CDR2 as YFSETQ. CDR3 loop: CASSWRSGWGSTDTQYF. DNA of the CDR3: TGCGCCAGCAGCTGGAGGAGTGGCTGGGGTAGCACAGATACGCAGTATTTT.

The chain has TRBV10-3 and TRBJ1-5; D is unclear. Germline assignment: CDR1 ENHRY and CDR2 SYGVKD. V was shortened by 4 bases and J by 2 bases, with 6 bases between the two germline ends. CDR3 length: 13 amino acids. In DNA, the CDR3 is TGTGCCATCAGTGCTACAGGCAATCAGCCCCAGCATTTT. Translation gives CAISATGNQPQHF.

This chain links TRBV6-2 or TRBV6-3 with TRBJ2-7; unclear D gene. The length of the CDR3 is 15 residues. The germline V and J ends were trimmed by 0 bases and 3 bases, with 12 bases remaining between them. The V gene's germline CDR1 is MNHEY and CDR2 SVGEGT. The CDR3 sequence is CASSYSPARGYEQYF. The CDR3 DNA reads as TGTGCCAGCAGTTACTCCCCAGCTCGAGGCTACGAGCAGTACTTC.

This clone showed up just once. The chain links TRBV27 to TRBJ1-6, with 8 bases fitting TRBD1. The CDR3 loop spans 15 amino acids. CDR1 is MNHEY, CDR2 SMNVEV, per germline (reference sequence). Losses at the gene ends were 5 bases for V and 7 bases for J; bases not matched to a gene: 7. CDR3: CASSAGTGRNSPLHF. In DNA, the CDR3 is TGTGCCAGCAGTGCGGGGACAGGAAGGAATTCACCCCTCCACTTT.

The chain links TRBV9 to TRBJ2-2; 16 bases are a match to TRBD2. This CDR3 has 17 amino acids. The V gene's germline CDR1 is SGDLS and CDR2 YYNGEE. The ends lost 3 bases at V and 6 bases at J; junction bases unmatched: 5. The CDR3 DNA follows: TGTGCCAGCAGCGCGGGACTAGCGGGAGGGTTATCCGGGGAGCTGTTTTTT. Amino acids: CASSAGLAGGLSGELFF.

The V gene is TRBV9, the J gene TRBJ2-1; TRBD2 agrees at 11 bases. The CDR3 covers 15 residues. CDR1 SGDLS and CDR2 YYNGEE come from the germline V gene. The V gene end was trimmed by 5 bases and the J gene end by 6 bases; junction bases not matched to a gene: 7. The CDR3 region has the DNA TGTGCCAGCAGTAGGACTAGCGGGTACGCCAATGAGCAGTTCTTC. This gives the protein CASSRTSGYANEQFF.

This chain links TRBV10-3 with TRBJ1-1; perhaps TRBD1 as D (5 bases). The CDR3 is 14 residues long. Trimming took off 3 bases at V and 3 bases at J, with 11 bases between the two ends. The germline V gene has CDR1 ENHRY and CDR2 SYGVKD. The CDR3 sequence: CAISDGQGHTEAFF. CDR3 bases: TGTGCCATCAGTGACGGACAAGGCCACACTGAAGCTTTCTTT.

V and J are TRBV7-8 and TRBJ2-7; possible D gene TRBD1, 6 bases. Trimming removed 1 base from V and 0 bases from J, with 10 bases in between. Germline V lookup: CDR1 SGHVS, CDR2 FQNEAQ. The CDR3 spans 15 residues. CDR3 amino acids: CASSLVQGPSYEQYF. In DNA, the CDR3 is TGTGCCAGCAGCTTAGTACAGGGACCCTCCTACGAGCAGTACTTC.

The gene calls are TRBV30 and TRBJ1-4; a weak D match, TRBD1 (6 bases). Deletions cut 4 bases from V and 5 bases from J, with 11 bases between. The CDR3 runs 13 residues. Per germline, CDR1 GTSNPN and CDR2 SVGIG (reference sequence). The CDR3 here is CAWTRDTNEKLFF. CDR3 coding DNA: TGTGCCTGGACCAGGGACACGAATGAAAAACTGTTTTTT.

The gene calls are TRBV6-5 and TRBJ2-7; 7 nucleotides agree with TRBD2. V was pared by 5 bases and J by 3 bases, with 7 bases of the junction left unmatched. Germline CDR1 MNHEY, CDR2 SVGAGI. This CDR3 has 14 amino acids. The CDR3 loop is CASSTLAELYEQYF. CDR3 bases: TGTGCCAGCAGTACTCTAGCGGAACTCTACGAGCAGTACTTC.

The chain recombines TRBV6-5 with TRBJ1-5; a possible D gene is TRBD1 (5 bases). Trimming took 7 bases from V and 0 from J, leaving 13 bases between them. The CDR3 totals 15 residues. In germline, CDR1 is MNHEY, CDR2 SVGAGI. This chain's CDR3 is CASKTGTFSNQPQHF. In nucleotides, the CDR3 is TGTGCCAGCAAAACCGGGACTTTTAGCAATCAGCCCCAGCATTTT.

The chain's CDR3 is CASSLEGPSSGNTIYF. The CDR3 region has the DNA TGTGCCAGCAGTTTAGAGGGCCCCAGCTCTGGAAACACCATATATTTT. The rearrangement joins TRBV27 to TRBJ1-3; D unclear. The CDR3 loop spans 16 amino acids. Germline lookup yields CDR1 MNHEY and CDR2 SMNVEV (reference sequence). Trimming cost V 2 bases and J 0 bases, with 11 bases left between them.

J is TRBJ1-1 and V is TRBV19; TRBD1 aligns across 11 bases. V was pared by 5 bases and J by 6 bases, with 8 bases of the junction left unmatched. This CDR3 contains 15 residues. The germline gives CDR1 LNHDA, CDR2 SQIVND (reference sequence). The CDR3 region has the DNA TGTGCCAGTAGTCCACCCGGACAGGGGGCCGCTGAAGCTTTCTTT. As protein: CASSPPGQGAAEAFF.

DNA of the CDR3: TGCGCCACCTGGCAGGGCCCGGACGAGCAGTACTTC. Its protein product is CATWQGPDEQYF. This chain connects TRBV10-2 to TRBJ2-7; possibly TRBD1 for D (5 bases). The ends were cut back, 10 bases at V and 5 bases at J, with 15 bases in the middle. This CDR3 comprises 12 residues. Per the germline V gene, CDR1 is WSHSY and CDR2 is SAAADI.

The V call is TRBV6-2 or TRBV6-3, the J call TRBJ2-7, with 7 nucleotides matching TRBD1. V lost 5 bases, J lost 5 bases, and 9 bases stayed unmatched. The germline CDR1 and CDR2 sequences are MNHEY and SVGEGT. The CDR3 has 14 amino acids. The CDR3 region is CASSTPDRADEQYF. The CDR3 coding sequence is TGTGCCAGCAGTACCCCAGACAGGGCCGACGAGCAGTACTTC.

The rearrangement links TRBV3-1 (or the pseudogene TRBV3-2) to TRBJ2-5; 8 bases map to TRBD2. The CDR3 has 16 amino acids. Looked up from germline, CDR1 is LGHDT and CDR2 is YNNKEL (reference sequence). J lost 4 bases, V lost 5 bases, and 12 bases had no gene match. CDR3 DNA: TGTGCCAGCAGCTTCGGAGCGGGAGATCCTCCAGAGACCCAGTACTTC. Encoded protein: CASSFGAGDPPETQYF.

Details on this clone: The sample holds other DNA sequences that translate to the same CDR3. V is TRBV11-2 and J is TRBJ1-3, with D unresolved. This CDR3 has 14 amino acids. Germline CDR1 is SGHAT and CDR2 is FQNNGV. Trimming shortened V by 4 bases and J by 0 bases, and 7 bases separated the two germline ends. CDR3 sequence: CASSWSGSGNTIYF. The CDR3 coding sequence is TGTGCCAGCAGCTGGTCAGGCTCTGGAAACACCATATATTTT. Together with reference TRBV11-2 and TRBJ1-3, the CDR3 gives the full variable domain: EAGVAQSPRYKIIEKRQSVAFWCNPISGHATLYWYQQILGQGPKLLIQFQNNGVVDDSQLPKDRFSAERLKGVDSTLKIQPAKLEDSAVYLCASSWSGSGNTIYFGEGSWLTVV.

This chain links TRBV2 with TRBJ2-5; maybe TRBD2 (6 bases). This CDR3 spans 15 amino acids. V was cut by 2 bases and J by 4 bases, with 14 bases left in between. Germline V CDR1 and CDR2: SNHLY, FYNNEI. The CDR3 DNA reads as TGTGCCAGCAGTGAAAATCCAGGGAGGATAGAGACCCAGTACTTC. Translation gives CASSENPGRIETQYF.

The V gene is TRBV5-4, the J gene TRBJ1-2; D is undetermined. The CDR3 runs 15 residues. Germline lookup yields CDR1 SGHNT and CDR2 YYREEE (reference sequence). V was shortened by 3 bases and J by 2 bases, with 14 bases between the two germline ends. In nucleotides, the CDR3 is TGTGCCAGCAGCTCCCCGTTCAGCGGAAACTATGGCTACACCTTC. Its translation: CASSSPFSGNYGYTF.

J is TRBJ2-3 and V is TRBV5-1; D might be TRBD2 (5 bases). The CDR3 is 14 amino acids. Trimming took 6 bases from V and 4 from J, leaving 15 bases between them. Germline V gives CDR1 SGHRS, CDR2 YFSETQ. The CDR3 spells CASTGGLVPDTQYF. The CDR3 DNA is TGCGCCAGCACCGGCGGACTCGTTCCAGATACGCAGTATTTT.

The J gene is TRBJ2-2, the V gene TRBV4-1; 7 nucleotides line up with TRBD1. J lost 4 bases, V lost 0 bases, and 11 bases had no gene match. This CDR3 has 18 amino acids. Germline assignment: CDR1 MGHRA and CDR2 YSYEKL. The CDR3 protein is CASSQDVRAGGSTGELFF. The CDR3 nucleotides are TGCGCCAGCAGCCAAGATGTGAGGGCAGGGGGATCCACCGGGGAGCTGTTTTTT.

This clone was recorded a few times. The chain recombines TRBV4-3 with TRBJ2-6; D remains ambiguous. The CDR3 totals 16 residues. The V end was cut by 0 bases, the J end by 0 bases, with 6 bases between. The germline gives CDR1 LGHNA, CDR2 YSLEER. CDR3 region: CASSQDTSSGANVLTF. The CDR3 coding sequence is TGCGCCAGCAGCCAAGATACCAGCTCTGGGGCCAACGTCCTGACTTTC.

In its sample, this clone was seen a few times. This rearrangement joins TRBV11-1 to TRBJ2-1; 11 bases are shared with TRBD2. Trimming took 1 base from V and 13 from J; bases not matched to a gene: 3. The germline V gene has CDR1 SGHAT and CDR2 FQDESV (reference sequence). This CDR3 comprises 13 residues. The CDR3 nucleotides are TGTGCCAGCAGCTTAGGGGGACTAGCGGATCAGTTCTTC. As protein: CASSLGGLADQFF.

The chain uses TRBV4-3 and TRBJ1-3; D remains unclear. There are 16 residues in the CDR3. Deletions cut 0 bases from V and 4 bases from J, with 13 bases between. The germline gives CDR1 LGHNA, CDR2 YSLEER. This CDR3 is CASSQDWAGLGNTIYF. DNA of the CDR3: TGCGCCAGCAGCCAAGATTGGGCAGGCCTGGGAAACACCATATATTTT.

J is TRBJ1-1 and V is TRBV28; possibly TRBD1 for D (5 bases). The CDR3 sequence is 14 residues long. The germline CDR1 and CDR2 sequences are MDHEN and SYDVKM. V was clipped by 2 bases and J by 2 bases, with 9 bases between them. This chain's CDR3 is CASSLPGLNTEAFF. CDR3 sequence (DNA): TGTGCCAGCAGTTTACCGGGACTTAACACTGAAGCTTTCTTT.

V is TRBV27 and J is TRBJ1-1; 7 nucleotides line up with TRBD1. The CDR3 runs to 14 residues. CDR1 is MNHEY, CDR2 SMNVEV, per germline (reference sequence). V was pared by 6 bases and J by 0 bases, with 4 bases of the junction left unmatched. The CDR3 sequence: CASSWTGLNTEAFF. The CDR3 DNA follows: TGTGCCAGCAGCTGGACAGGTCTGAACACTGAAGCTTTCTTT.

The chain joins TRBV6-5 to TRBJ1-3, with 10 bases lining up with TRBD1. Germline V gene data show CDR1 as MNHEY and CDR2 as SVGAGI. The CDR3 has 15 residues. The junction had 5 bases not matched to a gene; V was cut back by 5 bases and J by 4 bases. The CDR3 sequence: CASSRSDRGGNTIYF. CDR3 bases: TGTGCCAGCAGTCGTTCGGACAGGGGGGGAAACACCATATATTTT.

CDR3 residues: CASSQGGGALLKGYTF. The CDR3 DNA reads as TGTGCCAGCAGCCAAGGAGGCGGGGCCCTTCTAAAGGGCTACACCTTC. The rearrangement uses TRBV3-1 (or the pseudogene TRBV3-2) and TRBJ1-2; D may be TRBD1 (5 bases). From germline, CDR1 is LGHDT and CDR2 YNNKEL (reference sequence). V lost 1 base, J lost 8 bases, and 20 bases lay in between. This CDR3 is built from 16 residues.